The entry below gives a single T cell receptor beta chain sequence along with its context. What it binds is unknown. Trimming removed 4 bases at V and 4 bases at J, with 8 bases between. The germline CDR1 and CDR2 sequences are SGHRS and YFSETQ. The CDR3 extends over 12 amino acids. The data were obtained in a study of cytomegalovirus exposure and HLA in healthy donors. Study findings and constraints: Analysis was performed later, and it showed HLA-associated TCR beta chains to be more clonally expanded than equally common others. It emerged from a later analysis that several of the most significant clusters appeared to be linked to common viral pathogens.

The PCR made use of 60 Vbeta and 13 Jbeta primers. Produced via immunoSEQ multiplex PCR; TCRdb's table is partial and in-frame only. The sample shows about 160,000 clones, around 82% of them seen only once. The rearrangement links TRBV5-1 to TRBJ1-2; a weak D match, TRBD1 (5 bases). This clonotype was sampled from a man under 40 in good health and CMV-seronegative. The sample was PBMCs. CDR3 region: CASSEDTYGYTF. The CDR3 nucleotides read TGCGCCAGCAGCGAGGACACCTATGGCTACACCTTC.